These 3 T cell receptor beta chains came from one sample sequenced in a study of blood T cell repertoires in COVID-19. The method was immunoSEQ multiplex PCR; TCRdb's version includes in-frame clones alone and lacks a portion of them. The sample lists about 200,000 clones, around 80% occurring once. Sequenced input: peripheral blood. These receptors all come from a man aged 40-49 years with acute or convalescent COVID-19.

This sequence joins TRBV10-3 and TRBJ2-2; TRBD2 is a possible D gene (6 bases). This CDR3 comprises 14 residues. Per the germline V gene, CDR1 is ENHRY and CDR2 is SYGVKD. The V and J ends lost 8 bases and 5 bases respectively, with 15 bases between them. Here the CDR3 reads CAIASQGGTGELFF. Written as DNA, the CDR3 is TGTGCCATCGCTTCCCAGGGAGGTACCGGGGAGCTGTTTTTT.

The chain uses TRBV3-1 (or the pseudogene TRBV3-2) and TRBJ2-1, with TRBD2 as a possible D gene (6 bases). V shed 1 base and J shed 7 bases, with 11 bases lying between them. From germline, CDR1 is LGHDT and CDR2 YNNKEL (reference sequence). This CDR3 has 14 amino acids. The CDR3 is CASSQGGVRNEQFF. Here the CDR3 DNA reads TGTGCCAGCAGCCAAGGGGGGGTTCGTAATGAGCAGTTCTTC.

The chain joins TRBV5-6 to TRBJ2-7, with D possibly matching TRBD1 (6 bases). Germline CDR1 reads SGHDT; CDR2 reads YYEEEE. V was shortened by 2 bases and J by 2 bases, with 11 bases between the two germline ends. CDR3 length: 14 amino acids. The CDR3 protein is CASSLGTPTYEQYF. CDR3 coding DNA: TGTGCCAGCAGCTTAGGGACACCAACCTACGAGCAGTACTTC.